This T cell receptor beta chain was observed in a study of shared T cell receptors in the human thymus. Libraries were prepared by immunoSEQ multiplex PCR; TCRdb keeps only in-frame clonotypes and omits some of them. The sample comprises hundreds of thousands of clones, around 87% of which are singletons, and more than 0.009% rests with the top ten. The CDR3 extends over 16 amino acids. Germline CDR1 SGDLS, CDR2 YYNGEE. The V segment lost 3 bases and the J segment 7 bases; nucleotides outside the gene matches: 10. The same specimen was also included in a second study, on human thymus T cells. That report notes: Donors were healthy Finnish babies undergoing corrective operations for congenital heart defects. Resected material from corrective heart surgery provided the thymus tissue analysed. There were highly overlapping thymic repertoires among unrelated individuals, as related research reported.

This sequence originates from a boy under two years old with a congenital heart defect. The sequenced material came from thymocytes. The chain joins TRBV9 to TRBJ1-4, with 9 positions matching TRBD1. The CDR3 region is CASSEQGAGSVEKLFF. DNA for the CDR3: TGTGCCAGCAGCGAACAGGGGGCGGGATCGGTTGAAAAACTGTTTTTT.